This paragraph covers one TCR beta chain sequence. V trimming: 6 bases; J trimming: 3 bases; junction bases outside the gene matches: 5. This CDR3 has 13 residues. Original handling: Nucleated cell counts were estimated from reference gene primer amplification. Profiled with immunoSEQ multiplex PCR; TCRdb holds only in-frame clones, not every one. The V and J calls and clone size come from that table; D and trimming were worked out from the DNA. This sample has 200,000 to 250,000 clones, with around 82% found just once. This entry belongs to a study of blood T cell repertoires in COVID-19. Across the study: Both acute and convalescent COVID-19 samples were obtained from the United States, Italy and Spain. Sources were T cells, B-cell-depleted T cells, or PBMCs; the material itself was cDNA or gDNA.

The TCR comes from an elderly woman with acute or convalescent COVID-19. Source material: peripheral blood. The rearrangement joins TRBV12-3 or TRBV12-4 to TRBJ2-7; 7 bases are shared with TRBD2. The CDR3 bases are TGTGCCAGCAGGGGAGGGGCCAGCTACGAGCAGTACTTC. Encoded protein: CASRGGASYEQYF.